The clone carrying this T cell receptor (beta chain) was counted a few times. Its antigen remains unknown. Only healthy Caucasians were enrolled as donors. This entry is derived from a study of identical twins. Study-wide results and caveats: Insertions ran lower in abundant cord blood beta clonotypes, though not in memory repertoires.

MiXCR, applied by TCRdb to the 5' RACE reads, yields one record per CDR3 protein. The table records roughly 150,000 distinct CDR3 sequences, approximately 4% of them present only once. The germline CDR1 and CDR2 sequences are SGHNT and YYREEE (reference sequence). The CDR3 totals 14 residues. Losses at the gene ends were 5 bases for V and 7 bases for J; bases not matched to a gene: 6. The clonotype originates from a man younger than 35 in good health. The sequenced sample consisted of memory T cells sorted from blood. This rearrangement joins TRBV5-4 to TRBJ2-1; 10 bases are a match to TRBD1. CDR3 in amino acids: CASRTGGEANEQFF. The CDR3 DNA reads as TGTGCCAGCAGGACAGGGGGCGAGGCAAATGAGCAGTTCTTC.